The 23 T cell receptor beta chains below all came from one sample that was sequenced in a study of cytomegalovirus exposure and HLA in healthy donors. PCR amplification relied on 60 Vbeta primers (plus 13 Jbeta primers). Profiling relied on immunoSEQ multiplex PCR, and the TCRdb table lists in-frame clones only, not all of them. The sample lists roughly 190,000 clones; roughly 86% were seen once. The sequenced material came from PBMCs. These receptors all come from a man in his forties in good health and CMV-seropositive.

This clone was seen a few times. The chain employs TRBV18 and TRBJ2-7; D is unclear. The CDR3 runs to 14 residues. From germline, CDR1 is KGHSH and CDR2 LQKENI. V dropped 4 bases and J dropped 1 base, with 11 bases sitting between them. The CDR3 loop is CASSRTDTSYEQYF. Here the CDR3 DNA reads TGTGCCAGCTCACGAACCGACACATCCTACGAGCAGTACTTC.

The chain links TRBV29-1 to TRBJ2-1; 7 nucleotides align to TRBD1. V shed 7 bases and J 1 base; nucleotides not matched to a gene: 4. Germline V gene lookup returns CDR1 SQVTM and CDR2 ANQGSEA. The CDR3 totals 13 residues. CDR3 bases: TGCAGCGCTAGGGGGCTTTCCTACAATGAGCAGTTCTTC. It is translated as CSARGLSYNEQFF.

The rearrangement uses TRBV27 and TRBJ2-1; 9 bases map to TRBD2. This CDR3 contains 17 residues. J gave up 0 bases and V 4 bases, and 7 bases lay outside the gene matches. Germline V lookup: CDR1 MNHEY, CDR2 SMNVEV (reference sequence). This CDR3 reads CASSSQSGGISYNEQFF. The CDR3 region has the DNA TGTGCCAGCAGTTCCCAAAGCGGGGGGATCTCCTACAATGAGCAGTTCTTC.

V and J are TRBV12-2 and TRBJ2-5; the D call in the table, TRBD2, was not verified against the DNA. TRBV12-2 is tagged as a pseudogene. The CDR3 runs 14 residues. CDR3 sequence: CASRFGLVGVFGYF. CDR3 in DNA: TGTGCAAGTCGCTTCGGCCTAGTAGGCGTCTTCGGGTACTTC.

This clone was recorded a few times. The gene calls are TRBV5-1 and TRBJ2-3; 8 bases match TRBD2. J gave up 3 bases and V 4 bases, and 7 bases lay outside the gene matches. CDR1 and CDR2 from the germline V gene are SGHRS and YFSETQ. This CDR3 has 15 amino acids. The CDR3 DNA follows: TGCGCCAGCAGCCCGGCGGGGGGCAAAACAGATACGCAGTATTTT. Translation gives CASSPAGGKTDTQYF.

The rearrangement uses TRBV4-2 and TRBJ1-3; tentative D call: TRBD1 (6 bases). With 3 bases removed from V and 9 bases from J, the gap between germline ends came to 15 bases. Germline assignment: CDR1 LGHNA and CDR2 YNFKEQ. CDR3 length: 14 amino acids. This chain's CDR3 is CASSQGGGEGTIYF. In DNA, the CDR3 is TGTGCCAGCAGCCAGGGGGGCGGGGAGGGCACCATATATTTT.

The chain combines TRBV5-6 with TRBJ2-5; D may be TRBD2 (6 bases). This CDR3 is 13 amino acids long. Per germline, CDR1 SGHDT and CDR2 YYEEEE. V was pared by 3 bases and J by 5 bases, with 11 bases between. CDR3 DNA: TGTGCCAGCAGCTCTACTAGCAGGGAGACCCAGTACTTC. Translation gives CASSSTSRETQYF.

Note on this clone: A read error is likely, as this CDR3 ends without the conserved phenylalanine or tryptophan. V gene TRBV13 combines with J gene TRBJ2-7; perhaps TRBD1 as D (5 bases). CDR1 and CDR2 (germline): PRHDT, FYEKMQ (reference sequence). This CDR3 region has 16 residues. The V end was cut by 2 bases, the J end by 0 bases, with 14 bases between. In DNA form, the CDR3 reads TGTGCCAGCAGCTTACAGGGAATCTCAAACTCCTACGAGCAGTACCTC. Translation gives CASSLQGISNSYEQYL.

V usage is TRBV15 and J usage is TRBJ1-5, with 9 bases that match TRBD1. V lost 6 bases and J lost 6; bases outside the gene matches: 9. Germline loops: CDR1 LNHNV, CDR2 YYDKDF (reference sequence). This CDR3 has 15 residues. This CDR3 reads CATRGQGMGAQPQHF. DNA of the CDR3: TGTGCCACCAGGGGACAGGGAATGGGGGCTCAGCCCCAGCATTTT.

The chain links TRBV11-2 to TRBJ1-5; TRBD1 is a possible D gene (5 bases). CDR1 and CDR2 (germline): SGHAT, FQNNGV. Deletions cut 1 base from V and 3 bases from J, with 10 bases between. The CDR3 runs 15 residues. CDR3 loop: CASSLVSGFNQPQHF. The CDR3 nucleotides are TGTGCCAGCAGCTTAGTATCAGGGTTCAATCAGCCCCAGCATTTT. Full variable domain (remainder filled in from reference TRBV11-2 and TRBJ1-5): EAGVAQSPRYKIIEKRQSVAFWCNPISGHATLYWYQQILGQGPKLLIQFQNNGVVDDSQLPKDRFSAERLKGVDSTLKIQPAKLEDSAVYLCASSLVSGFNQPQHFGDGTRLSIL.

This rearrangement joins TRBV4-2 to TRBJ1-4; perhaps TRBD1 as D (5 bases). The CDR3 runs 15 residues. The germline V and J ends were trimmed by 4 bases and 0 bases, with 9 bases remaining between them. Germline V gene lookup returns CDR1 LGHNA and CDR2 YNFKEQ. The CDR3 sequence is CASSRTQSTNEKLFF. Written as DNA, the CDR3 is TGTGCCAGCAGCCGGACACAATCAACTAATGAAAAACTGTTTTTT.

The chain links TRBV27 to TRBJ2-7; the D gene is possibly TRBD2 (5 bases). The CDR3 has 14 residues. CDR1 is MNHEY, CDR2 SMNVEV, per germline (reference sequence). The ends were cut back, 3 bases at V and 7 bases at J, with 16 bases in the middle. The DNA for the CDR3 is TGTGCCAGCAGTTTTCTGTCCCTAGCTGGGGAGCAGTACTTC. It yields the protein CASSFLSLAGEQYF.

This chain connects TRBV6-5 to TRBJ1-2, with TRBD1 matching over 7 bases. The length of the CDR3 is 15 residues. The germline V gene has CDR1 MNHEY and CDR2 SVGAGI. Losses at the gene ends were 5 bases for V and 3 bases for J; bases not matched to a gene: 9. The DNA of the CDR3 is TGTGCCAGCAGTCCTTCCAAAACAGGGGACTATGGCTACACCTTC. Translation: CASSPSKTGDYGYTF.

In its sample, this clone was seen a few times. The CDR3 sequence: CASSPPEYSPLHF. The CDR3 DNA reads as TGTGCCAGCTCCCCCCCAGAATATTCACCCCTCCACTTT. The chain couples TRBV18 to TRBJ1-6; unclear D gene. The CDR3 contains 13 residues. Germline lookup yields CDR1 KGHSH and CDR2 LQKENI. V gave up 6 bases and J gave up 8 bases, with 11 bases separating them.

The rearrangement joins TRBV29-1 to TRBJ2-7; perhaps TRBD1 as D (6 bases). Trimming took off 5 bases at V and 0 bases at J, with 11 bases between the two ends. Germline loops: CDR1 SQVTM, CDR2 ANQGSEA. CDR3 length: 13 amino acids. The CDR3 DNA follows: TGCAGCGTTCATACGGGACACTCCTACGAGCAGTACTTC. It codes for CSVHTGHSYEQYF.

There are a few counts of this clone. This chain links TRBV12-5 with TRBJ2-1, with D hard to call. This CDR3 region has 16 residues. Trimming took off 4 bases at V and 0 bases at J, with 13 bases between the two ends. Germline V gives CDR1 LGHNT, CDR2 FRNRAP. CDR3 sequence reads: CASGSTTRSSYNEQFF. The CDR3 coding sequence is TGTGCTAGTGGTTCGACAACCCGATCCTCCTACAATGAGCAGTTCTTC.

V gene TRBV9 combines with J gene TRBJ2-3; 9 nucleotides align to TRBD2. This CDR3 has 19 residues. CDR1 and CDR2 from the germline V gene are SGDLS and YYNGEE. V was pared by 0 bases and J by 0 bases, with 11 bases of the junction left unmatched. CDR3 loop: CASSVAPSGNPASTDTQYF. For the CDR3, the DNA is TGTGCCAGCAGCGTAGCTCCTAGCGGGAACCCAGCTAGCACAGATACGCAGTATTTT. Using reference TRBV9 and TRBJ2-3 for the parts outside the CDR3, the full variable domain is DSGVTQTPKHLITATGQRVTLRCSPRSGDLSVYWYQQSLDQGLQFLIQYYNGEERAKGNILERFSAQQFPDLHSELNLSSLELGDSALYFCASSVAPSGNPASTDTQYFGPGTRLTVL.

The chain couples TRBV6-5 to TRBJ1-5, with TRBD1 matching over 7 bases. Per the germline V gene, CDR1 is MNHEY and CDR2 is SVGAGI. The CDR3 has 15 residues. The J segment lost 4 bases and the V segment lost 6 bases, leaving 9 bases of the junction unmatched. The CDR3 DNA sequence: TGTGCCAGCAGCAACGGGCAGGGGGGTAATCAGCCCCAGCATTTT. This gives the protein CASSNGQGGNQPQHF.

The chain recombines TRBV7-6 with TRBJ2-5; 8 bases map to TRBD1. CDR3 length equals 17 residues. The ends lost 5 bases at V and 3 bases at J; junction bases unmatched: 14. CDR1 and CDR2 (germline): SGHVS, FNYEAQ. CDR3 sequence (DNA): TGTGCCAGCAGCCGCCGGACAGGGTTTCTTCTAGAAGAGACCCAGTACTTC. Its protein is CASSRRTGFLLEETQYF.

This clone appeared a single time. J is TRBJ1-5 and V is TRBV5-5; TRBD1 matches at 7 bases. The CDR3 length is 13 residues. The V segment lost 4 bases and the J segment 5 bases; nucleotides outside the gene matches: 3. Looked up from germline, CDR1 is SGHKS and CDR2 is YYEKEE (reference sequence). CDR3 nucleotide sequence: TGTGCCAGCAGCCGCGGACAGGATCAGCCCCAGCATTTT. Residues: CASSRGQDQPQHF.

The chain links TRBV28 to TRBJ1-1; 7 bases are a match to TRBD1. V lost 1 base to trimming and J lost 4 bases; unmatched junction nucleotides: 12. Germline CDR1 MDHEN, CDR2 SYDVKM. The CDR3 runs to 17 residues. Here the CDR3 reads CASSLSPLIRQGTEAFF. In DNA form, the CDR3 reads TGTGCCAGCAGTTTATCACCCCTTATAAGACAGGGCACTGAAGCTTTCTTT.

The chain has TRBV27 and TRBJ2-3, with 9 bases lining up with TRBD2. The CDR3 runs to 15 residues. Germline-derived CDR1 and CDR2 are MNHEY and SMNVEV (reference sequence). V lost 3 bases and J lost 1; bases outside the gene matches: 2. The CDR3 sequence is CASSLLAGRTDTQYF. CDR3 nucleotide sequence: TGTGCCAGCAGTTTGCTAGCGGGACGCACAGATACGCAGTATTTT.

J is TRBJ2-3 and V is TRBV5-1, with 7 bases matching TRBD2. V lost 4 bases, J lost 5 bases, and 7 bases stayed unmatched. CDR1 SGHRS and CDR2 YFSETQ come from the germline V gene. CDR3 length: 14 amino acids. CDR3 DNA: TGCGCCAGCAGCCTTGGGGGGGTTGGAGATACGCAGTATTTT. Encoded protein: CASSLGGVGDTQYF.